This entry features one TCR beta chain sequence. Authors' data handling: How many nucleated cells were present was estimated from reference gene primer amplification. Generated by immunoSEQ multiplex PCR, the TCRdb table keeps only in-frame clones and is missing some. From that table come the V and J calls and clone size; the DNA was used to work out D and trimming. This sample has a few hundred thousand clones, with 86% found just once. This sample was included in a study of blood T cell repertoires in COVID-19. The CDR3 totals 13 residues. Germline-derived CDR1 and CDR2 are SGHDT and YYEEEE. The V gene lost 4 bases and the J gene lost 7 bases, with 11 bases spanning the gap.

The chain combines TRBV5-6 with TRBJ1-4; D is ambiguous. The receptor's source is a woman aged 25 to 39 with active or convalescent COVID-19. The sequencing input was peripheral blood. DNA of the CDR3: TGTGCCAGCAGCCACATCGCCGTTGAAAAACTGTTTTTT. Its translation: CASSHIAVEKLFF.